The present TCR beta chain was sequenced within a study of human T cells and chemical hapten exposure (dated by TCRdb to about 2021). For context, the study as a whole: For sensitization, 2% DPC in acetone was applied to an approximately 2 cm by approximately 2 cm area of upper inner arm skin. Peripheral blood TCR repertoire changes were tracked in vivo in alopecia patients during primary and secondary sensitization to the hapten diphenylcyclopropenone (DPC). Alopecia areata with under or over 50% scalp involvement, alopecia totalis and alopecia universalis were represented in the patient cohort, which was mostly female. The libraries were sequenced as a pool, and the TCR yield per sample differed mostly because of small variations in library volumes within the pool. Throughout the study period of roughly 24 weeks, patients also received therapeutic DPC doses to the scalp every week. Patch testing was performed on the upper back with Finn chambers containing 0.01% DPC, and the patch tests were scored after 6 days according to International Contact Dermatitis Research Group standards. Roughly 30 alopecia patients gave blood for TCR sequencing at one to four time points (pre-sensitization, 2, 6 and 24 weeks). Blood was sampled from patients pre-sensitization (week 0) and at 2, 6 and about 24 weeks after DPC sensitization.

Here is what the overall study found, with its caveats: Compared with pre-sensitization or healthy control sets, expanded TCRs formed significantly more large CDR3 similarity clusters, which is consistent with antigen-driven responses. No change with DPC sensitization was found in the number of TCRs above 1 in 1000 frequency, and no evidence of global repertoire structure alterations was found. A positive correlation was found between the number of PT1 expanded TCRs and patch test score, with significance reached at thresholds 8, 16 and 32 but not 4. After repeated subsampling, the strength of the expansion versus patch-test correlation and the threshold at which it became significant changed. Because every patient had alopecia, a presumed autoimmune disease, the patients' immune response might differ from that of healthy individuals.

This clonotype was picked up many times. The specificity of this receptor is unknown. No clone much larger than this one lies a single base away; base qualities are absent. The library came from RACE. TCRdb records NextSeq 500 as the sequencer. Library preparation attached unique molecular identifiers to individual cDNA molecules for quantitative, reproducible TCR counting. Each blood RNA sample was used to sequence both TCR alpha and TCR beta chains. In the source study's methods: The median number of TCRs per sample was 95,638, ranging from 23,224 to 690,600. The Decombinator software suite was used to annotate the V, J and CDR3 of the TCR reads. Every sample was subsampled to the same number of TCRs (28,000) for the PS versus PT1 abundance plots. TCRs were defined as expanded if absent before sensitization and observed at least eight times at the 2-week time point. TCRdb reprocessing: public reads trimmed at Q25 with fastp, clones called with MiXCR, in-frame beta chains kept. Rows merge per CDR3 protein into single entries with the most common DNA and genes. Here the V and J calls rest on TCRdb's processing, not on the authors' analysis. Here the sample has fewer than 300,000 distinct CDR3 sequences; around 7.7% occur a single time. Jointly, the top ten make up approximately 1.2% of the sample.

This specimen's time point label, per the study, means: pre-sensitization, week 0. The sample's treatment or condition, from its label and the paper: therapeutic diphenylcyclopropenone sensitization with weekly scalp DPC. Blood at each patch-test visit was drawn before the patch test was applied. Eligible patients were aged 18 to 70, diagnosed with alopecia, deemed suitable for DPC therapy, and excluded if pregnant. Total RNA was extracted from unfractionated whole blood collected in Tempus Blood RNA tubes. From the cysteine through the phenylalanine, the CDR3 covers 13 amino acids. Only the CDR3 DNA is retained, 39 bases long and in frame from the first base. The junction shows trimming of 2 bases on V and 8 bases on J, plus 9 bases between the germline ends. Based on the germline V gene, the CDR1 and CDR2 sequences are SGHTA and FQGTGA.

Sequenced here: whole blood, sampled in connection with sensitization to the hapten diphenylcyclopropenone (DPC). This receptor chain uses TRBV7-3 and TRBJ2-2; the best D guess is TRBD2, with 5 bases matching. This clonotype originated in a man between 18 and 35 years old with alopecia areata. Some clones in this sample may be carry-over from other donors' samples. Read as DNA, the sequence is TGTGCCAGCAGCTTACCTAGCTCTGGGGAGCTGTTTTTT. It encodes CASSLPSSGELFF.